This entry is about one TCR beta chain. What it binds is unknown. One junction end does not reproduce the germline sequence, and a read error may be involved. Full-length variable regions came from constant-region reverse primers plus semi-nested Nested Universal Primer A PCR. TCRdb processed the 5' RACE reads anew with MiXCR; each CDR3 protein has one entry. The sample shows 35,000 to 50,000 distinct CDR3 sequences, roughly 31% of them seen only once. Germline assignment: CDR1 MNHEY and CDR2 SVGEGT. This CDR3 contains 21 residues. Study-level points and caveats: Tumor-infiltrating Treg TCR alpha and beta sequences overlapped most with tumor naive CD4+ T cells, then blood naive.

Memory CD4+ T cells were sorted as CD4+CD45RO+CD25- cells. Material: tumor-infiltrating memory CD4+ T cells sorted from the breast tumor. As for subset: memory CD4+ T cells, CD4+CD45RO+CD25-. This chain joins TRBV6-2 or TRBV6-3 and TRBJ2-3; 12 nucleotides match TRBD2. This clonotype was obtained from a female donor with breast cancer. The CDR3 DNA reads TGTGCCAGCAGTTACTTTCTTCGACTAGCGGGAGATGGTCCCAGCACAGATGCGCAGTATTTT. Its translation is CASSYFLRLAGDGPSTDAQYF.